These T cell receptor beta chains were read from a single sample in a study of blood T cells in healthy people across ages. TCRdb fed the 5' RACE reads into MiXCR, producing one record per CDR3 protein. Of 540,000 or so distinct CDR3 sequences detected, nearly 25% appear once; the ten largest clones hold 7.5% to 9%. The data were also submitted as part of a second study, on T cells of mothers and their children.

Source material: blood. The source is a boy aged 5-17 years in good health. The CDR3 runs from the conserved cysteine through the conserved F or W. A D gene is named only where the DNA matches it firmly. Not every row has a clone size; where given, it reads once, few, many or a size class.

d_gene	abundance	j_gene	v_gene	CDR3nt	CDR3aa
-	-	TRBJ2-7	TRBV21-1	TGTGCCAGCAGCAAAGGGCGTGGAGGGGAGACCTACGAGCAGTACTTC	CASSKGRGGETYEQYF
TRBD1	-	TRBJ1-2	TRBV12-3/TRBV12-4	TGTGCCAGCAGTTTCCGGGACAGGGACTATGGCCACACCTTC	CASSFRDRDYGHTF
-	few	TRBJ1-5	TRBV28	TGTGCCAGCAGTCCCGGCGGGGGAGGCAATCAGCCCCAGCATTTT	CASSPGGGGNQPQHF
-	few	TRBJ2-1	TRBV7-6	TGTGCCAGCAGCTTAAATGAACTGGGGACCATCGGCCACAATGAGCAGTTCTTC	CASSLNELGTIGHNEQFF
TRBD2	-	TRBJ2-7	TRBV6-2/TRBV6-3	TGTGCCAGCAGTCCTAATCTAGCGGGAGGGGGCTACGAGCAGTACTTC	CASSPNLAGGGYEQYF
TRBD1	few	TRBJ1-6	TRBV27	TGTGCCAGCAGTCCGGGACAGGCCCGGGGGCTTTATAATTCACCCCTCCACTTT	CASSPGQARGLYNSPLHF
-	-	TRBJ2-2	TRBV5-5	TGTGCCAGCAGTGGGAGGACTCAGAACACCGGGGAGCTGTTTTTT	CASSGRTQNTGELFF
-	few	TRBJ1-2	TRBV12-3/TRBV12-4	TGTGCCAGCAGCGGGGACAACGGGGGCTACACCTTC	CASSGDNGGYTF
TRBD1	few	TRBJ2-7	TRBV7-2	TGTGCCAGCAGCTTAGCCTGGGGACAGAACTCCTACGAGCAGTACTTC	CASSLAWGQNSYEQYF
TRBD1	-	TRBJ2-2	TRBV10-3	TGTGCCATCAGTGAACCGACAGGGGGAAGGACCGGGGAGCTGTTTTTT	CAISEPTGGRTGELFF
TRBD1	-	TRBJ2-1	TRBV28	TGTGCCAGCAGTGCGGACAGGGGATACAATGAGCAGTTCTTC	CASSADRGYNEQFF
TRBD2	-	TRBJ2-5	TRBV4-1	TGCGCCAGCAGCCGAACACAAGACCTACTAGCGGAAGAGACCCAGTACTTC	CASSRTQDLLAEETQYF
TRBD1	few	TRBJ1-4	TRBV5-1	TGCGCCAGCAGCCCCGGACAGGCCGAACTGTTTTTT	CASSPGQAELFF
TRBD1	-	TRBJ2-5	TRBV2	TGTGCCAGCAGCGAGACAGGGGGGGGAGCCCAGTACTTC	CASSETGGGAQYF
-	many	TRBJ2-5	TRBV7-9	TGTGCCAGCAGCCGATCGAGGGGGGCAGGACAAGAGACCCAGTACTTC	CASSRSRGAGQETQYF
-	few	TRBJ1-4	TRBV6-2/TRBV6-3	TGTGCCAGCAGTCCAGCGAGGGGGTCGAATGAAAAACTGTTTTTT	CASSPARGSNEKLFF
-	-	TRBJ1-1	TRBV7-9	TGTGCCAGCAGCCTGGTGGATCGTGCTGAAGCTTTCTTT	CASSLVDRAEAFF
-	few	TRBJ1-2	TRBV6-5	TGTGCCAGCAGATCCCTTTACTATGGCTACACCTTC	CASRSLYYGYTF
-	few	TRBJ2-3	TRBV29-1	TGCAGCGTTGAGTCGGGTTACACAGATACGCAGTATTTT	CSVESGYTDTQYF
-	-	TRBJ1-5	TRBV7-2	TGTGCCAGCGGCTTAACGGGGGTTGGCAATCAGCCCCAGCATTTT	CASGLTGVGNQPQHF
-	few	TRBJ2-5	TRBV20-1	TGCAGTGTGCCGGAGGGGACCTATGAGACCCAGTACTTC	CSVPEGTYETQYF
TRBD1	-	TRBJ2-3	TRBV28	TGTGCCACACGGACAGGGGATCCGCTCACAGATACGCAGTATTTT	CATRTGDPLTDTQYF
-	-	TRBJ2-1	TRBV29-1	TGCAGCGTTGAGTTCACGGACCCCCCGGGTGAGCAGTTCTTC	CSVEFTDPPGEQFF
-	-	TRBJ2-1	TRBV3-1	TGTGCCAGCAGCCCGCCCGTGCGGGGTGAGCAGTTCTTC	CASSPPVRGEQFF
-	once	TRBJ2-7	TRBV10-3	TGTGCCATCAGCTCTGGACAATCCTACGAGCAGTACTTC	CAISSGQSYEQYF
-	-	TRBJ1-2	TRBV7-6	TGTGCCAGCAGCCCGGACGACAGGATCTACGGCTACACCTTC	CASSPDDRIYGYTF
-	few	TRBJ2-3	TRBV7-8	TGTGCCAGCAGCGCGCCGGGACACCTCACAGATACGCAGTATTTT	CASSAPGHLTDTQYF
-	-	TRBJ2-1	TRBV7-2	TGTACCAGCGGCCCGCGTAGCCACCACATCTACAATGAGCAGTTCTTC	CTSGPRSHHIYNEQFF
-	-	TRBJ2-5	TRBV20-1	TGCAGTGCTAACCAGGGACGACTTCAAGAGACCCAGTACTTC	CSANQGRLQETQYF
TRBD2	few	TRBJ2-7	TRBV5-1	TGCGCCAGCAGCTTGGCGGGGGGAGGCACCACCTACGAGCAGTACTTC	CASSLAGGGTTYEQYF
TRBD1	-	TRBJ1-4	TRBV4-3	TGCGCCAGCAGCCAGAACCGGGACAGGGATGAAAAACTGTTTTTT	CASSQNRDRDEKLFF
-	few	TRBJ2-3	TRBV28	TGTGCCAGCAGTCTCGACGAACCCCGCACAGATACGCAGTATTTT	CASSLDEPRTDTQYF
TRBD2	-	TRBJ2-7	TRBV28	TGTGCCAGCAGTCCCCCCCGGGGGGCCTACGAGCAGTACTTC	CASSPPRGAYEQYF
TRBD2	-	TRBJ2-7	TRBV9	TGTGCCAGCAGCGCTCTAGCGGGGGTCTCAGGGGAGCAGTACTTC	CASSALAGVSGEQYF
-	-	TRBJ2-1	TRBV5-1	TGCGCCAGCAGCTTGGCTCTGCAGCGGGCCCGCTCCTACAATGAGCAGTTCTTC	CASSLALQRARSYNEQFF